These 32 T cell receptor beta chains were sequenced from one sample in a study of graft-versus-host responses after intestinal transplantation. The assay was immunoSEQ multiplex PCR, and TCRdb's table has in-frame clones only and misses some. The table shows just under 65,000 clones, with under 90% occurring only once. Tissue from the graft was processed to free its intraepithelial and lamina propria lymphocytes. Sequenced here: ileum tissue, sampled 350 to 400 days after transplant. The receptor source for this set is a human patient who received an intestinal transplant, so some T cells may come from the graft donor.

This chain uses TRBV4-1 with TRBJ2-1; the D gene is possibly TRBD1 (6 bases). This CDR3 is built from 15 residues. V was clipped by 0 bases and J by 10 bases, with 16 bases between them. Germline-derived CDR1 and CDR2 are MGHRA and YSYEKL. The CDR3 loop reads CASSQEGAIVFEQFF. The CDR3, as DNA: TGCGCCAGCAGCCAAGAGGGGGCCATTGTCTTCGAGCAGTTCTTC.

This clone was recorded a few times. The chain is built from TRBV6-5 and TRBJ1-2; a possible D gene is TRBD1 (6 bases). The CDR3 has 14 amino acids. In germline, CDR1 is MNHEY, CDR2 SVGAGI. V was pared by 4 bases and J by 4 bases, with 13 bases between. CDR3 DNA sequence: TGTGCCAGCAGTTGGGGGGGGGCCGGCTATGGCTACACCTTC. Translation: CASSWGGAGYGYTF.

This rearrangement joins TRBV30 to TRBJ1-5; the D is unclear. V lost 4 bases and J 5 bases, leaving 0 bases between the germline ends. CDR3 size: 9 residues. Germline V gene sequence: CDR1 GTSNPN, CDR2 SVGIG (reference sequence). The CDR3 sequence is CAWNQPQHF. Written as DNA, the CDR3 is TGTGCCTGGAATCAGCCCCAGCATTTT.

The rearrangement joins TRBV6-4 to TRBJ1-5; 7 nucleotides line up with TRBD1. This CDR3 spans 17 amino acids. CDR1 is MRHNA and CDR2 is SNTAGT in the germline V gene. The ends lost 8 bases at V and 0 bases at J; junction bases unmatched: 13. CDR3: CASHRSTGAYSNQPQHF. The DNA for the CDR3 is TGTGCCAGCCACCGCAGCACAGGGGCCTATAGCAATCAGCCCCAGCATTTT.

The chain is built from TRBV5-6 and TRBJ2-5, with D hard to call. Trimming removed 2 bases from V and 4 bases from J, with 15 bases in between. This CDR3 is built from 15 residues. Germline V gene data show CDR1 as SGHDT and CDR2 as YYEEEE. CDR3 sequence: CASSFVEGSIETQYF. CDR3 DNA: TGTGCCAGCAGCTTCGTGGAAGGCAGTATAGAGACCCAGTACTTC.

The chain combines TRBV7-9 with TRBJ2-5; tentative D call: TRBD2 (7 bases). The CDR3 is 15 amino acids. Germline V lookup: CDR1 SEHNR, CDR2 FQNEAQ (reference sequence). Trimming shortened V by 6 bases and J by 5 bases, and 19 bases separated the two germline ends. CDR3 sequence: CASRSLRGPGETQYF. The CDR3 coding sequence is TGTGCCAGCAGGTCTTTGCGGGGGCCCGGGGAGACCCAGTACTTC.

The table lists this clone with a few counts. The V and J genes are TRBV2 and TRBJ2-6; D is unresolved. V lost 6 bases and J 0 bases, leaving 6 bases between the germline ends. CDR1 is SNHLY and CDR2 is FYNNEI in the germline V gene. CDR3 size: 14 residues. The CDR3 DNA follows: TGTGCCAGCAGGGAGAGCTCTGGGGCCAACGTCCTGACTTTC. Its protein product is CASRESSGANVLTF.

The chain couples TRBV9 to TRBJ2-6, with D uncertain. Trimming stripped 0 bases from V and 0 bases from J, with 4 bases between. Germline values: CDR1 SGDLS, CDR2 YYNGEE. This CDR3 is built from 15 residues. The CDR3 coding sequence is TGTGCCAGCAGCGTAGTGGGCTCTGGGGCCAACGTCCTGACTTTC. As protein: CASSVVGSGANVLTF.

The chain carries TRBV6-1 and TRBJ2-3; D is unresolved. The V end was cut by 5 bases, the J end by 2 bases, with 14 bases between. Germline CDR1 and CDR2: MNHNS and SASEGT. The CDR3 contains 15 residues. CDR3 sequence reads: CASSIPAPNTDTQYF. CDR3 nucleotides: TGTGCCAGCAGTATTCCAGCCCCCAACACAGATACGCAGTATTTT.

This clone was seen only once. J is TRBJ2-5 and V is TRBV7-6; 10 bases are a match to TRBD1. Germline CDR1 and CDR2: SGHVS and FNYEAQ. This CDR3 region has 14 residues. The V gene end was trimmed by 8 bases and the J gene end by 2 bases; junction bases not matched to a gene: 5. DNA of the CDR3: TGTGCCAGCGAGGGACAGGGGCAACAAGAGACCCAGTACTTC. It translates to CASEGQGQQETQYF.

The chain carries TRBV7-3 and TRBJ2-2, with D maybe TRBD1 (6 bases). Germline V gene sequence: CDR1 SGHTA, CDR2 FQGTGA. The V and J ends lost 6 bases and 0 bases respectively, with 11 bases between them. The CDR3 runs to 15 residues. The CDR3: CASSYRAPNTGELFF. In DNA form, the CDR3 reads TGTGCCAGCAGTTACAGGGCCCCGAACACCGGGGAGCTGTTTTTT. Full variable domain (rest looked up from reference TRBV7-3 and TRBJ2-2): GAGVSQTPSNKVTEKGKYVELRCDPISGHTALYWYRQSLGQGPEFLIYFQGTGAADDSGLPNDRFFAVRPEGSVSTLKIQRTERGDSAVYLCASSYRAPNTGELFFGEGSRLTVL.

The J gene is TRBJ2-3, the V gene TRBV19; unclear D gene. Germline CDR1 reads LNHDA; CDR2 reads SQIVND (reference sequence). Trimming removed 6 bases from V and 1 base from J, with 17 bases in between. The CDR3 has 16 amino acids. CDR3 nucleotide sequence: TGTGCCAGTAGGGTTATGGGCGGCGGTGGCACAGATACGCAGTATTTT. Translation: CASRVMGGGGTDTQYF.

CDR3 bases: TGTGCCAGCAGTCTGGCGGGGGTAGGTGGGGGTGAGCAGTTCTTC. It is translated as CASSLAGVGGGEQFF. The chain recombines TRBV6-4 with TRBJ2-1; 7 positions match TRBD2. Germline assignment: CDR1 MRHNA and CDR2 SNTAGT. The ends lost 5 bases at V and 9 bases at J; junction bases unmatched: 13. The length of the CDR3 is 15 residues.

The CDR3, as DNA: TGTGCCATCAGTGAGTACGCGGGGGGCACAGATACGCAGTATTTT. Translated, it gives CAISEYAGGTDTQYF. This chain uses TRBV10-3 with TRBJ2-3; 7 nucleotides match TRBD2. The V segment lost 1 base and the J segment 1 base; nucleotides outside the gene matches: 2. The germline CDR1 and CDR2 sequences are ENHRY and SYGVKD. CDR3 length: 15 residues.

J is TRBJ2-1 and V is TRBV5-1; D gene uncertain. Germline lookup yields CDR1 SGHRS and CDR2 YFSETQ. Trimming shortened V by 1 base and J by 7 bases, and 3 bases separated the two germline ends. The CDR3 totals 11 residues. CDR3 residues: CASSLRNEQFF. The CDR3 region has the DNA TGCGCCAGCAGCTTGAGGAATGAGCAGTTCTTC. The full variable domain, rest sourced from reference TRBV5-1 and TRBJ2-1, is KAGVTQTPRYLIKTRGQQVTLSCSPISGHRSVSWYQQTPGQGLQFLFEYFSETQRNKGNFPGRFSGRQFSNSRSEMNVSTLELGDSALYLCASSLRNEQFFGPGTRLTVL.

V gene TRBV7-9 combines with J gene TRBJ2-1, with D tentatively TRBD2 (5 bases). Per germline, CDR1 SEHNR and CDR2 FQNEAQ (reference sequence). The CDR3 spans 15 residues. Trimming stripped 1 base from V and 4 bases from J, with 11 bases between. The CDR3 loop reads CASSLGLATYNEQFF. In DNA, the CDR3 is TGTGCCAGCAGCTTAGGGCTAGCAACTTACAATGAGCAGTTCTTC. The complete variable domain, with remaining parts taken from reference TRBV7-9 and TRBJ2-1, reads DTGVSQNPRHKITKRGQNVTFRCDPISEHNRLYWYRQTLGQGPEFLTYFQNEAQLEKSRLLSDRFSAERPKGSFSTLEIQRTEQGDSAMYLCASSLGLATYNEQFFGPGTRLTVL.

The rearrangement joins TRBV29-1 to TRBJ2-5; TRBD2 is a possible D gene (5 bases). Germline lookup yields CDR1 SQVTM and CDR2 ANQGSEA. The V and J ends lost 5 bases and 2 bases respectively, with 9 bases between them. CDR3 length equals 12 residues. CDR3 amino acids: CSVQDSQETQYF. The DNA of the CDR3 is TGCAGCGTTCAGGACTCTCAAGAGACCCAGTACTTC.

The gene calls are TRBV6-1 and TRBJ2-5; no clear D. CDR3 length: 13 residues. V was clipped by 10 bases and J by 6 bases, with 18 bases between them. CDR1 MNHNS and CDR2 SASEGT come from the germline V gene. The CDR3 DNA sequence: TGTGCCACCTATCCTGGTAGCCAGCAGACCCAGTACTTC. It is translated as CATYPGSQQTQYF.

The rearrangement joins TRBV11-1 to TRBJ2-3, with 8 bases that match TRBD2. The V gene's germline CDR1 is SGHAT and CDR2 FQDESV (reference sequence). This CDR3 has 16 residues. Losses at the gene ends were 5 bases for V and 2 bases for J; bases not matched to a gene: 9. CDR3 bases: TGTGCCAGCAGCACGACACTAGCGGAGCACACAGATACGCAGTATTTT. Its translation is CASSTTLAEHTDTQYF.

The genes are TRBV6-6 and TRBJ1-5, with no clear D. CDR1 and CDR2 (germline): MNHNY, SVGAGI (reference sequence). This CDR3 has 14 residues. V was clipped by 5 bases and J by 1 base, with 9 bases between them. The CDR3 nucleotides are TGTGCCAGCAGTACCTTCGGAAGCAATCAGCCCCAGCATTTT. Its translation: CASSTFGSNQPQHF.

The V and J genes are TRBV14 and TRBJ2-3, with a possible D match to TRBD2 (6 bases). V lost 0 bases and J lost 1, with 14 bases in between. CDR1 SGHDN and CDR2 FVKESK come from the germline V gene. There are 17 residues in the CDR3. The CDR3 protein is CASSQEFGVAGTDTQYF. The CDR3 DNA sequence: TGTGCCAGCAGCCAAGAGTTCGGAGTAGCGGGCACAGATACGCAGTATTTT.

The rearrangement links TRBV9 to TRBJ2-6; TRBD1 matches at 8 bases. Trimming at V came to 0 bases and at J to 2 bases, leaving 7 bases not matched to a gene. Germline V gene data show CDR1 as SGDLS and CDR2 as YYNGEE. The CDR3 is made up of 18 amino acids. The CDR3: CASSVEQDRVTGANVLTF. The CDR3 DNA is TGTGCCAGCAGCGTAGAACAGGACAGGGTGACTGGGGCCAACGTCCTGACTTTC.

CDR3 in amino acids: CASSLSRAYEQYF. For the CDR3, the DNA is TGTGCCAGCAGTTTGTCCAGGGCCTACGAGCAGTACTTC. The chain employs TRBV28 and TRBJ2-7; a possible D gene is TRBD1 (5 bases). The germline V gene encodes CDR1 MDHEN and CDR2 SYDVKM. The germline V and J ends were trimmed by 3 bases and 2 bases, with 8 bases remaining between them. This CDR3 comprises 13 residues.

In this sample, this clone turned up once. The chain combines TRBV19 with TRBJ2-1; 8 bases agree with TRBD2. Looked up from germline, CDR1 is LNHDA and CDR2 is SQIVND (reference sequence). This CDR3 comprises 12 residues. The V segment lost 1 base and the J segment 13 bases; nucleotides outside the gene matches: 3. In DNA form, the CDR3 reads TGTGCCAGTAGTATAGTGGGACTAGAACAGTTCTTC. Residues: CASSIVGLEQFF. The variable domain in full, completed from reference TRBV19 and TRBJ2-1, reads DGGITQSPKYLFRKEGQNVTLSCEQNLNHDAMYWYRQDPGQGLRLIYYSQIVNDFQKGDIAEGYSVSREKKESFPLTVTSAQKNPTAFYLCASSIVGLEQFFGPGTRLTVL.

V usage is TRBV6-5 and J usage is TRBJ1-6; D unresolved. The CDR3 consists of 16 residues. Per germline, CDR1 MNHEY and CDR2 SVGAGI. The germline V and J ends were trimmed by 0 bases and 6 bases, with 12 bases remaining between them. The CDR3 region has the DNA TGTGCCAGCAGTTACTCGAGGGCTTTGGGTAATTCACCCCTCCACTTT. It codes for CASSYSRALGNSPLHF.

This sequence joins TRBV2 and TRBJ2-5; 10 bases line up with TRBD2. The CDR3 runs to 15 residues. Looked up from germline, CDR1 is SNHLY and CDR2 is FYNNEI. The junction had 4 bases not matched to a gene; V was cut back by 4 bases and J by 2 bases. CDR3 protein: CASSGTSGQQETQYF. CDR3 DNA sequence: TGTGCCAGCAGTGGGACTAGCGGACAACAAGAGACCCAGTACTTC.

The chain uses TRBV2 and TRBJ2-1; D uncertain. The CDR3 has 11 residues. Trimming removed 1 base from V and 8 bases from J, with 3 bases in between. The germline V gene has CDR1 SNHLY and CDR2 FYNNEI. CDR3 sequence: CASSEGYEQFF. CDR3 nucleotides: TGTGCCAGCAGTGAAGGCTATGAGCAGTTCTTC.

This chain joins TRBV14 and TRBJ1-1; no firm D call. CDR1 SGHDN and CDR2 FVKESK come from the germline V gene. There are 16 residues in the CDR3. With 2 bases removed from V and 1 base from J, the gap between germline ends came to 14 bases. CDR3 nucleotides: TGTGCCAGCAGCCAACGAGCTGTTAGAGGGAACACTGAAGCTTTCTTT. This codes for CASSQRAVRGNTEAFF.

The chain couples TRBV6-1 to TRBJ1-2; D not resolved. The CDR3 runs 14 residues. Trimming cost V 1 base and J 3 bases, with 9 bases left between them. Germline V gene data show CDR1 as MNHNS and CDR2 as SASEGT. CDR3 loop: CASSEVASDYGYTF. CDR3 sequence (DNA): TGTGCCAGCAGTGAAGTTGCAAGCGACTATGGCTACACCTTC.

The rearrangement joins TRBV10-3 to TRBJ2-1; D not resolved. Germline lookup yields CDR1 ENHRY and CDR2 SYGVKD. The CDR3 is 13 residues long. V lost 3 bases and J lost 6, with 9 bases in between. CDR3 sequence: CAISDIRVNEQFF. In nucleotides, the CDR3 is TGTGCCATCAGTGATATAAGGGTCAATGAGCAGTTCTTC.

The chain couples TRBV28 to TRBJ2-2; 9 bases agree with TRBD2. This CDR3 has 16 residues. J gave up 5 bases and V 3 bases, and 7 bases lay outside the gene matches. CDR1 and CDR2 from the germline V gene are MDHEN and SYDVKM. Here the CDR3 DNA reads TGTGCCAGCAGTTTTTTACAAGCGGGAGGTACCGGGGAGCTGTTTTTT. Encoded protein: CASSFLQAGGTGELFF.

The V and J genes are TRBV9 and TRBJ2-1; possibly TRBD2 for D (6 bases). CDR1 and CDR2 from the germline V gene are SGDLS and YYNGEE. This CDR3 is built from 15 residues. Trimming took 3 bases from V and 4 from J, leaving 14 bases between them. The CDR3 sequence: CASSGWDSNYNEQFF. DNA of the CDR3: TGTGCCAGCAGCGGCTGGGACTCCAATTACAATGAGCAGTTCTTC.